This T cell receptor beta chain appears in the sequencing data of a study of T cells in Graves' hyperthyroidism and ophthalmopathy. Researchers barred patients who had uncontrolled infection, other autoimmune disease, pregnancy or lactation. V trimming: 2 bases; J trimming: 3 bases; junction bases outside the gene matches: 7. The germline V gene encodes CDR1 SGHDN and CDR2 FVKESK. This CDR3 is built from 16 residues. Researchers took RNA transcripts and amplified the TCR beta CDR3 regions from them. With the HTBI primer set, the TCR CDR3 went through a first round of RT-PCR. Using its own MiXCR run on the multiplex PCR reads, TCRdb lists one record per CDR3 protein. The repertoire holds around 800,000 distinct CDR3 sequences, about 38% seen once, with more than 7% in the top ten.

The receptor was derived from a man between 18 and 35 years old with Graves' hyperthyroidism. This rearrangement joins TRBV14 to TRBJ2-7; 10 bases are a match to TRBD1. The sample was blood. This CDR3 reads CASSQSDRGLGYEQYF. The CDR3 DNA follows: TGTGCCAGCAGCCAATCGGACAGGGGGTTAGGCTACGAGCAGTACTTC.